The 4 T cell receptor beta chains listed next were all sequenced from one sample in a study of OX40 agonist ivuxolimab in advanced cancers. Only in-frame clones appear in the TCRdb table, and some are missing; sequencing was by immunoSEQ multiplex PCR. Altogether about 26,000 clones are present, approximately 91% being singletons, with the ten largest covering approximately 23%. Sample: CD4+ or CD8+ T cells sorted from blood, taken in a trial of the OX40 agonist ivuxolimab. The source of these receptors is an adult with an advanced solid tumor such as melanoma, head and neck, liver or kidney cancer.

V and J are TRBV7-8 and TRBJ2-3; D is unresolved. Per the germline V gene, CDR1 is SGHVS and CDR2 is FQNEAQ. Trimming removed 4 bases at V and 2 bases at J, with 10 bases between. The CDR3 is 14 residues long. CDR3 region: CASSSVGHTDTQYF. The CDR3 nucleotides read TGTGCCAGCAGCTCCGTAGGGCACACAGATACGCAGTATTTT.

The chain recombines TRBV7-9 with TRBJ2-7, with TRBD1 identical over 7 bases. The V segment lost 4 bases and the J segment 3 bases; nucleotides outside the gene matches: 6. Germline V lookup: CDR1 SEHNR, CDR2 FQNEAQ (reference sequence). CDR3 size: 14 residues. The DNA of the CDR3 is TGTGCCAGCAGCTCAAGCGGACAGGTCTACGAGCAGTACTTC. It specifies CASSSSGQVYEQYF.

V and J are TRBV18 and TRBJ2-7; TRBD1 matches 8 bases. Germline V gene data show CDR1 as KGHSH and CDR2 as LQKENI. V was pared by 5 bases and J by 5 bases, with 8 bases of the junction left unmatched. This CDR3 is built from 14 residues. CDR3 sequence: CASSSGQGFDEQYF. For the CDR3, the DNA is TGTGCCAGCTCATCTGGACAGGGCTTCGACGAGCAGTACTTC.

The chain combines TRBV4-1 with TRBJ1-2; D might be TRBD1 (5 bases). Germline V gene lookup returns CDR1 MGHRA and CDR2 YSYEKL. V dropped 0 bases and J dropped 2 bases, with 10 bases sitting between them. The CDR3 is made up of 15 amino acids. The CDR3 DNA reads as TGCGCCAGCAGCCAAGATTTTGCAGGGAACTATGGCTACACCTTC. It specifies CASSQDFAGNYGYTF.